The 6 T cell receptor beta chains below come from one sample, sequenced in a study of T cell responses to AZD1222 COVID-19 vaccine (dated by TCRdb to the early 2020s). The time point label on this specimen signifies: baseline before first vaccination. The library was produced with the immunoSEQ multiplex PCR assay. The immuneACCESS repertoire file appears here via TCRdb, limited to in-frame rearrangements. These files lack a portion of the clones; in checked studies, under half of the deficit traces to unresolved V genes, and the cause of the others is not known. In this sample the table shows tens of thousands of clones, 90% of which occur a single time. Jointly, the top ten make up around 8% of the sample. Here the sequenced sample was peripheral blood, taken on day 0 of AZD1222 vaccination. The receptors stem from an adult in good health.

The chain is built from TRBV6-5 and TRBJ1-2; D is possibly TRBD1 (6 bases). CDR1 is MNHEY and CDR2 is SVGAGI in the germline V gene. The CDR3 loop spans 13 amino acids. V was clipped by 6 bases and J by 0 bases, with 8 bases between them. The CDR3 DNA reads as TGTGCCAGCAGGACAGGCCCTAACTATGGCTACACCTTC. It yields the protein CASRTGPNYGYTF.

The V call is TRBV7-6, the J call TRBJ1-2; weak D call: TRBD1 (6 bases). Germline V gene data show CDR1 as SGHVS and CDR2 as FNYEAQ. CDR3 length: 13 residues. The V and J ends lost 4 bases and 8 bases respectively, with 14 bases between them. Here the CDR3 reads CASSSGQLSGYTF. For the CDR3, the DNA is TGTGCCAGCAGCTCAGGACAGCTATCCGGCTACACCTTC.

The chain joins TRBV6-5 to TRBJ2-7; D gene ambiguous. The CDR3 sequence is 10 residues long. The V and J ends lost 8 bases and 0 bases respectively, with 2 bases between them. Per the germline V gene, CDR1 is MNHEY and CDR2 is SVGAGI. The CDR3 DNA follows: TGTGCCAGCCTCTCCTACGAGCAGTACTTC. Its translation is CASLSYEQYF.

The V and J genes are TRBV10-2 and TRBJ1-4; D is uncertain. The CDR3 has 14 residues. V was cut by 11 bases and J by 2 bases, with 15 bases left in between. Germline CDR1 is WSHSY and CDR2 is SAAADI. For the CDR3, the DNA is TGCGCCGTTGGAACGATGGGGACTAATGAAAAACTGTTTTTT. Translation gives CAVGTMGTNEKLFF.

J is TRBJ1-4 and V is TRBV21-1; TRBD1 reflects the table's D call only, with no check against the DNA. TRBV21-1 counts as a pseudogene. This CDR3 contains 14 residues. The CDR3 is CASSLRGGYEKLFF. CDR3 coding DNA: TGTGCCAGCAGCTTGCGAGGGGGTTATGAAAAACTGTTTTTT.

The chain has TRBV4-3 and TRBJ1-1; D unresolved. V lost 0 bases and J 0 bases, leaving 11 bases between the germline ends. This CDR3 is built from 16 residues. The germline V gene encodes CDR1 LGHNA and CDR2 YSLEER. The CDR3 spells CASSQDLWALNTEAFF. In DNA form, the CDR3 reads TGCGCCAGCAGCCAAGATCTTTGGGCTTTGAACACTGAAGCTTTCTTT.